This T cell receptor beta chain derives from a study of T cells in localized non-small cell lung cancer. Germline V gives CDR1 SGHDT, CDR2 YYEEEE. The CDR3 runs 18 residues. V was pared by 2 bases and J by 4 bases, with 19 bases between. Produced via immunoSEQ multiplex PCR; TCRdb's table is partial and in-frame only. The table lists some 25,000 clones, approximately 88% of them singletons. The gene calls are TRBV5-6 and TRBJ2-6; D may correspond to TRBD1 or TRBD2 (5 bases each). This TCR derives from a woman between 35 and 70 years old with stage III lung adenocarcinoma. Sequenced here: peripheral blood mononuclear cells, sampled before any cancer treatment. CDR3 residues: CASSFGGPLGAGANVLTF. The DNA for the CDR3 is TGTGCCAGCAGCTTCGGAGGCCCCTTAGGGGCGGGGGCCAACGTCCTGACTTTC.